This passage covers 23 T cell receptor beta chains from one sample sequenced in a study of sequential checkpoint blockade in melanoma. The treatment is: randomized to nivolumab then ipilimumab (arm A) or the reverse (arm B). Measured with immunoSEQ multiplex PCR; TCRdb has only the in-frame clones, and not every one. The sample yields around 40,000 clones, roughly 89% seen once. The sequencing used CD8+ T cells sorted from blood (inferred from file names), collected from a patient given nivolumab and ipilimumab in sequence. Receptor source: a human donor with melanoma.

V gene TRBV5-4 combines with J gene TRBJ1-2; no clear D gene. The V gene's germline CDR1 is SGHNT and CDR2 YYREEE (reference sequence). CDR3 length: 14 residues. V was clipped by 2 bases and J by 4 bases, with 12 bases between them. CDR3 in amino acids: CASSLLSSGYGYTF. The CDR3 DNA sequence: TGTGCCAGCAGCTTACTGTCTTCGGGCTATGGCTACACCTTC.

The V gene is TRBV7-3, the J gene TRBJ2-7, with D unresolved. Germline assignment: CDR1 SGHTA and CDR2 FQGTGA. Trimming took off 5 bases at V and 1 base at J, with 9 bases between the two ends. This CDR3 has 13 amino acids. The CDR3 DNA follows: TGTGCCAGCAGCCCGGGTGGATCCTACGAGCAGTACTTC. Protein: CASSPGGSYEQYF.

The chain employs TRBV6-5 and TRBJ1-6; D unresolved. The CDR3 is made up of 11 amino acids. With 6 bases removed from V and 6 bases from J, the gap between germline ends came to 3 bases. Germline CDR1 MNHEY, CDR2 SVGAGI. In nucleotides, the CDR3 is TGTGCCAGCAGCGGTAATTCACCCCTCCACTTT. It specifies CASSGNSPLHF.

There are a few counts of this clone. The rearrangement links TRBV7-9 to TRBJ2-7, with TRBD1 as a possible D gene (6 bases). V was trimmed by 4 bases and J by 3 bases, leaving 13 bases between them. This CDR3 is built from 14 residues. Germline assignment: CDR1 SEHNR and CDR2 FQNEAQ (reference sequence). This CDR3 reads CASSSPRGGYEQYF. Written as DNA, the CDR3 is TGTGCCAGCAGCTCCCCTAGAGGGGGCTACGAGCAGTACTTC.

The count of this clone is one. The rearrangement joins TRBV9 to TRBJ2-1; D remains ambiguous. The CDR3 runs to 15 residues. The germline V gene encodes CDR1 SGDLS and CDR2 YYNGEE. With 1 base removed from V and 0 bases from J, the gap between germline ends came to 8 bases. The CDR3 here is CASSVYAGSYNEQFF. The CDR3 DNA is TGTGCCAGCAGCGTATACGCAGGCTCCTACAATGAGCAGTTCTTC.

The chain is built from TRBV7-9 and TRBJ2-2, with D possibly TRBD2 on 6 matching bases. The CDR3 has 16 residues. V was pared by 1 base and J by 2 bases, with 11 bases between. Germline-derived CDR1 and CDR2 are SEHNR and FQNEAQ (reference sequence). The CDR3: CASSLVREVNTGELFF. For the CDR3, the DNA is TGTGCCAGCAGCTTAGTGCGGGAAGTAAACACCGGGGAGCTGTTTTTT. Looking up the rest from reference TRBV7-9 and TRBJ2-2 gives the full variable domain: DTGVSQNPRHKITKRGQNVTFRCDPISEHNRLYWYRQTLGQGPEFLTYFQNEAQLEKSRLLSDRFSAERPKGSFSTLEIQRTEQGDSAMYLCASSLVREVNTGELFFGEGSRLTVL.

This clone was detected only once. CDR3 protein: CASSVEVSGSADTQYF. CDR3 sequence (DNA): TGTGCCAGCAGCGTAGAGGTTAGCGGGAGTGCAGATACGCAGTATTTT. V usage is TRBV9 and J usage is TRBJ2-3; 9 bases match TRBD2. CDR1 SGDLS and CDR2 YYNGEE come from the germline V gene. V lost 0 bases to trimming and J lost 4 bases; unmatched junction nucleotides: 6. The CDR3 runs to 16 residues.

V gene TRBV4-1 combines with J gene TRBJ2-7; tentatively, D is TRBD2 (6 bases). The CDR3 has 15 amino acids. Germline lookup yields CDR1 MGHRA and CDR2 YSYEKL. V lost 1 base to trimming and J lost 2 bases, with 12 bases between them. Here the CDR3 reads CASSQVTSYAYEQYF. The CDR3 nucleotides are TGCGCCAGCAGCCAAGTCACTAGCTACGCCTACGAGCAGTACTTC.

The chain couples TRBV6-6 to TRBJ2-7; TRBD1 is a possible D gene (7 bases). The CDR3 extends over 14 amino acids. With 2 bases removed from V and 6 bases from J, the gap between germline ends came to 14 bases. CDR1 MNHNY and CDR2 SVGAGI come from the germline V gene (reference sequence). For the CDR3, the DNA is TGTGCCAGCAGTTACCTAGGACAGGAGGGCGAGCAGTACTTC. This sequence encodes CASSYLGQEGEQYF.

V gene TRBV5-1 combines with J gene TRBJ2-3, with 8 nucleotides matching TRBD2. The CDR3 is made up of 16 amino acids. The V segment lost 4 bases and the J segment 5 bases; nucleotides outside the gene matches: 12. Germline V CDR1 and CDR2: SGHRS, YFSETQ. CDR3: CASSVSLAAGEDTQYF. The CDR3 nucleotides are TGCGCCAGCAGCGTCTCACTAGCGGCGGGAGAAGATACGCAGTATTTT.

The CDR3 DNA is TGCGCCAGCAGGAGCGGGACTAGCGGATTCTACAATGAGCAGTTCTTC. This sequence encodes CASRSGTSGFYNEQFF. This chain connects TRBV10-2 to TRBJ2-1; TRBD2 aligns across 11 bases. V was clipped by 6 bases and J by 3 bases; unmatched bases: 7. Germline values: CDR1 WSHSY, CDR2 SAAADI. The CDR3 runs 16 residues.

J is TRBJ2-1 and V is TRBV10-2; D gene ambiguous. The germline gives CDR1 WSHSY, CDR2 SAAADI. The V and J ends lost 8 bases and 4 bases respectively, with 18 bases between them. The CDR3 contains 15 residues. DNA for the CDR3: TGCGCCAGCGGAGACTCCCCCAAGAGGTACAATGAGCAGTTCTTC. Translating gives CASGDSPKRYNEQFF.

This chain links TRBV9 with TRBJ1-5; D call uncertain. V lost 0 bases to trimming and J lost 6 bases, with 10 bases between them. Germline V gene sequence: CDR1 SGDLS, CDR2 YYNGEE. The CDR3 totals 14 residues. The CDR3 DNA follows: TGTGCCAGCAGCGTAGGTGGGGAGGGTCAGCCCCAGCATTTT. Its protein product is CASSVGGEGQPQHF. Full variable domain (rest looked up from reference TRBV9 and TRBJ1-5): DSGVTQTPKHLITATGQRVTLRCSPRSGDLSVYWYQQSLDQGLQFLIQYYNGEERAKGNILERFSAQQFPDLHSELNLSSLELGDSALYFCASSVGGEGQPQHFGDGTRLSIL.

V is TRBV7-9 and J is TRBJ2-3, with 8 bases lining up with TRBD1. The CDR3 is 13 residues long. Germline V CDR1 and CDR2: SEHNR, FQNEAQ (reference sequence). V lost 5 bases and J lost 7; bases outside the gene matches: 5. The CDR3 DNA reads TGTGCCAGCAGCCCGCGACAGGGGAATACGCAGTATTTT. Protein: CASSPRQGNTQYF.

The rearrangement links TRBV10-3 to TRBJ2-1, with 11 bases matching TRBD2. The CDR3 extends over 16 amino acids. Unmatched junction bases numbered 7, after V lost 5 bases and J lost 4 bases. Germline CDR1 ENHRY, CDR2 SYGVKD. DNA for the CDR3: TGTGCCATCAGTTTCTCCGGGACTAGCGGTTACAATGAGCAGTTCTTC. It encodes CAISFSGTSGYNEQFF.

The chain carries TRBV7-9 and TRBJ2-3; TRBD2 matches 13 bases. The CDR3 spans 18 residues. Trimming at V came to 4 bases and at J to 2 bases, leaving 9 bases not matched to a gene. Germline CDR1 SEHNR, CDR2 FQNEAQ (reference sequence). CDR3 loop: CASSSQTGTSGDTDTQYF. The CDR3 DNA sequence: TGTGCCAGCAGCTCTCAAACCGGGACTAGCGGGGACACAGATACGCAGTATTTT.

The genes are TRBV18 and TRBJ2-7; D is unresolved. The CDR3 totals 15 residues. V was trimmed by 4 bases and J by 2 bases, leaving 15 bases between them. Germline V gene sequence: CDR1 KGHSH, CDR2 LQKENI. This CDR3 is CASSLIATIPYEQYF. The CDR3 bases are TGTGCCAGCTCACTAATCGCGACAATCCCCTACGAGCAGTACTTC.

This clone came up once. The V gene is TRBV19, the J gene TRBJ2-1, with 10 bases fitting TRBD2. The germline CDR1 and CDR2 sequences are LNHDA and SQIVND (reference sequence). Trimming removed 9 bases from V and 6 bases from J; junction bases left unmatched: 5. The CDR3 is made up of 13 amino acids. CDR3 bases: TGTGCCAGCGGGACTAGCGTTTTCAATGAGCAGTTCTTC. It codes for CASGTSVFNEQFF. Full variable domain (rest looked up from reference TRBV19 and TRBJ2-1): DGGITQSPKYLFRKEGQNVTLSCEQNLNHDAMYWYRQDPGQGLRLIYYSQIVNDFQKGDIAEGYSVSREKKESFPLTVTSAQKNPTAFYLCASGTSVFNEQFFGPGTRLTVL.

J is TRBJ2-7 and V is TRBV15, with 12 bases that match TRBD2. V shed 4 bases and J 3 bases; nucleotides not matched to a gene: 13. This CDR3 is built from 18 residues. CDR1 and CDR2 (germline): LNHNV, YYDKDF (reference sequence). In DNA, the CDR3 is TGTGCCACCAGCACCACAACCCTAGCGGGAGGGCCCCGCTACGAGCAGTACTTC. Protein product: CATSTTTLAGGPRYEQYF.

The chain couples TRBV21-1 to TRBJ2-7; the DNA was not compared with TRBD2, the D call given in the table. TRBV21-1 has pseudogene status. CDR3 length equals 13 residues. Written as DNA, the CDR3 is TGTGCCAGCAGCAAAGGGGCAGACTACGAGCAGTACGTC. Translation: CASSKGADYEQYV.

The genes are TRBV10-2 and TRBJ2-7; 7 nucleotides match TRBD1. Germline CDR1 reads WSHSY; CDR2 reads SAAADI. The CDR3 runs to 15 residues. The trim removed 6 bases at V and 0 bases at J, leaving 8 bases unmatched. The CDR3 DNA sequence: TGCGCCAGCAGCCCTACAGGGGAAAGCTCCTACGAGCAGTACTTC. Protein sequence: CASSPTGESSYEQYF.

This chain links TRBV7-7 with TRBJ2-2, with 9 bases lining up with TRBD2. J lost 1 base, V lost 2 bases, and 5 bases had no gene match. Germline lookup yields CDR1 SSHAT and CDR2 FNYEAQ (reference sequence). This CDR3 is built from 17 residues. In DNA form, the CDR3 reads TGTGCCAGCAGCTTATCAGCTAGCGGGGTGAACACCGGGGAGCTGTTTTTT. It yields the protein CASSLSASGVNTGELFF.

This chain connects TRBV7-3 to TRBJ2-3; 11 bases are a match to TRBD2. Germline V lookup: CDR1 SGHTA, CDR2 FQGTGA. V gave up 1 base and J gave up 4 bases; unmatched junction bases: 7. CDR3 length: 17 residues. The CDR3 nucleotides are TGTGCCAGCAGCTTAAGTGGGCTAGCGGGAGGACCAGATACGCAGTATTTT. It yields the protein CASSLSGLAGGPDTQYF.